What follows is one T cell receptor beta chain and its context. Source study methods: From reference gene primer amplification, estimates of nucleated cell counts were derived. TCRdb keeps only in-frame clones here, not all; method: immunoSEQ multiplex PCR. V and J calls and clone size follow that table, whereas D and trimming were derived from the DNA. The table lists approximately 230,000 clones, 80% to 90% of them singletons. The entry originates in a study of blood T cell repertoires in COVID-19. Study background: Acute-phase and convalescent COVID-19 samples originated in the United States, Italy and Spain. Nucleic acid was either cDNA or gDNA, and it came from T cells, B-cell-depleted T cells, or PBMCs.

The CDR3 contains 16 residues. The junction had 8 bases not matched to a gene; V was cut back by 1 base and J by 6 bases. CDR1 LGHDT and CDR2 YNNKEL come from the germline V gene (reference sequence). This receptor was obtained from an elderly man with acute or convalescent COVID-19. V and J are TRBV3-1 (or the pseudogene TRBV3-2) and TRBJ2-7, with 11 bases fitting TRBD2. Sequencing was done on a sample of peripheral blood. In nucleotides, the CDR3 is TGTGCCAGCAGCCAAGCCGGGACTAGCGGAGCCTCCGAGCAGTACTTC. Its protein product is CASSQAGTSGASEQYF.